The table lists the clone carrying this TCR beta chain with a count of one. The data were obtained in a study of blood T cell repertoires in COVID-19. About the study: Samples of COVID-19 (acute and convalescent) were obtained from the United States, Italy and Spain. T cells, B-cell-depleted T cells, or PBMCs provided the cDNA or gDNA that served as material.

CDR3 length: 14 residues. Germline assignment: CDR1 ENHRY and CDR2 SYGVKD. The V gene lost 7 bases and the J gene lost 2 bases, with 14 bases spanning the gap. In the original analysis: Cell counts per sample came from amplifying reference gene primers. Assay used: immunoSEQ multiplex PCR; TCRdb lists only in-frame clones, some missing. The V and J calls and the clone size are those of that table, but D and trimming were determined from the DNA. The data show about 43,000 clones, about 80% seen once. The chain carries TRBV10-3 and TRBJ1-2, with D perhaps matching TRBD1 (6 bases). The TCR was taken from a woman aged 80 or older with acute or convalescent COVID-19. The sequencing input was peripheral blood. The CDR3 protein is CAITATGSNYGYTF. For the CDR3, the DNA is TGTGCCATCACCGCCACAGGGTCCAACTATGGCTACACCTTC.